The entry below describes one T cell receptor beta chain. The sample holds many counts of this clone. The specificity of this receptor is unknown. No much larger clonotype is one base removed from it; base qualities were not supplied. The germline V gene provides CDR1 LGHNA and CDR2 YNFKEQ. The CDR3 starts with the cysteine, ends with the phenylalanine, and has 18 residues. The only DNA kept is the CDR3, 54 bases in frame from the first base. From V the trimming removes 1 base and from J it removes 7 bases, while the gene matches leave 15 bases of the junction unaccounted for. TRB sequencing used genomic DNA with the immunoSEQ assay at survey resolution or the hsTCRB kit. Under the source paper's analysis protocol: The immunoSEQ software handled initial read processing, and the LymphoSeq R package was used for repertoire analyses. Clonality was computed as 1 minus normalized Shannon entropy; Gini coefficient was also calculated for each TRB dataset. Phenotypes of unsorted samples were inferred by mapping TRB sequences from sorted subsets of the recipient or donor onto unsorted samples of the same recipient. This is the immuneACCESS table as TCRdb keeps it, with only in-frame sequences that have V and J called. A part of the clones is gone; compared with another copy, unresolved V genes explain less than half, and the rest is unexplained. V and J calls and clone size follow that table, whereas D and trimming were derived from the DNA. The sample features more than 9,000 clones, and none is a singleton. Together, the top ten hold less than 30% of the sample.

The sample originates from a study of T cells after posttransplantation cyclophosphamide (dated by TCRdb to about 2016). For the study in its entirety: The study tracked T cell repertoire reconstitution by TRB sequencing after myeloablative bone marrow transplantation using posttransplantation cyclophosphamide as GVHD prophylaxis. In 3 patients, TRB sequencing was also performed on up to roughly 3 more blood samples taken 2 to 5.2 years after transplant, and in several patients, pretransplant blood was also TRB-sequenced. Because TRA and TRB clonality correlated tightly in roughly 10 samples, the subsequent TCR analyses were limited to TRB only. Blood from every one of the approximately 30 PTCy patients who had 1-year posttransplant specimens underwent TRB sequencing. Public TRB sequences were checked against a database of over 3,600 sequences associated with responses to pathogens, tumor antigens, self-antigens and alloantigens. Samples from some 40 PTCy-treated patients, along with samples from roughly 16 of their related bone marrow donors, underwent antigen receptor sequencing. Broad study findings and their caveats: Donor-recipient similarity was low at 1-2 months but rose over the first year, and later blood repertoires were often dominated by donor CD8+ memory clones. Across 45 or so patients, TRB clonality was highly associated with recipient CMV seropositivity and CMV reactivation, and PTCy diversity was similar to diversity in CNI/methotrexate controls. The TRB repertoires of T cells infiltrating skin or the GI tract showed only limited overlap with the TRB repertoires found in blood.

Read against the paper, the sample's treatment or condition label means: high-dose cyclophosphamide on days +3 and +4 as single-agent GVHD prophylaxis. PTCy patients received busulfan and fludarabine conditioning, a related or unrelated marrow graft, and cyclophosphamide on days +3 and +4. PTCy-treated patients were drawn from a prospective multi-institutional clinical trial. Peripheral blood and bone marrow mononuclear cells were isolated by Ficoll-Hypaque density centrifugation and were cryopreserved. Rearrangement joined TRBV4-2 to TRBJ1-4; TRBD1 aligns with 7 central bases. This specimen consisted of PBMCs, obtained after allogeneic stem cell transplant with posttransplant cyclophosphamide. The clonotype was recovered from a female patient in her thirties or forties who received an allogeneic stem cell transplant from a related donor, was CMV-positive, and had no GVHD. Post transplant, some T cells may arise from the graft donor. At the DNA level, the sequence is TGTGCCAGCAGCCAAGGAAGGAGGGGGCTATTAAGCGGTGAAAAACTGTTTTTT. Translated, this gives CASSQGRRGLLSGEKLFF.